The 10 T cell receptor beta chains below come from one sample, sequenced in a study of shared clonotypes between healthy human individuals. The assay was immunoSEQ multiplex PCR, and TCRdb's table has in-frame clones only and misses some. The repertoire holds 2.5 million or so clones, with approximately 94% as singletons. Sequenced input: naive CD4+ T cells sorted from blood. The subset here: CD45RA+ positively selected. The receptors were gathered from a man aged 18 to 29 in good health.

This clone turned up a few times. This chain uses TRBV7-9 with TRBJ1-2; perhaps TRBD1 as D (6 bases). The CDR3 has 16 amino acids. The germline V gene has CDR1 SEHNR and CDR2 FQNEAQ (reference sequence). Trimming left V 3 bases short and J 6 bases short, with 20 bases between. The CDR3 bases are TGTGCCAGCAGCTTCGATCCGGGCCAGGGGCGACATGGCTACACCTTC. Protein: CASSFDPGQGRHGYTF.

The rearrangement joins TRBV11-2 to TRBJ2-7; 7 bases are a match to TRBD1. There are 13 residues in the CDR3. J was trimmed by 7 bases and V by 3 bases; bases with no gene match: 6. Germline V CDR1 and CDR2: SGHAT, FQNNGV. The DNA of the CDR3 is TGTGCCAGCAGCTTGACAGGGTTGAGGGAGCAGTACTTC. The encoded protein is CASSLTGLREQYF. The full variable domain, completed using reference TRBV11-2 and TRBJ2-7, is EAGVAQSPRYKIIEKRQSVAFWCNPISGHATLYWYQQILGQGPKLLIQFQNNGVVDDSQLPKDRFSAERLKGVDSTLKIQPAKLEDSAVYLCASSLTGLREQYFGPGTRLTVT.

The V gene is TRBV7-6, the J gene TRBJ2-5; no reliable D call. There are 15 residues in the CDR3. Trimming shortened V by 5 bases and J by 2 bases, and 15 bases separated the two germline ends. Germline V lookup: CDR1 SGHVS, CDR2 FNYEAQ. This chain's CDR3 is CASSSAGPRQETQYF. For the CDR3, the DNA is TGTGCCAGCAGCAGCGCCGGACCCCGGCAAGAGACCCAGTACTTC.

The chain recombines TRBV25-1 with TRBJ1-1; D might be TRBD1 (5 bases). From germline, CDR1 is MGHDK and CDR2 SYGVNS. The CDR3 extends over 14 amino acids. Trimming left V 7 bases short and J 9 bases short, with 21 bases between. CDR3 sequence (DNA): TGTGCCAGCAACCAACCCGGGACCCGACAACAAGCTTTCTTT. This sequence encodes CASNQPGTRQQAFF.

The chain is built from TRBV5-1 and TRBJ1-6, with 9 bases fitting TRBD1. CDR3 length: 15 amino acids. Per the germline V gene, CDR1 is SGHRS and CDR2 is YFSETQ. V dropped 3 bases and J dropped 7; count of bases not matched to a gene: 5. The CDR3 sequence is CASSWGTGMNSPLHF. CDR3 sequence (DNA): TGCGCCAGCAGCTGGGGGACAGGGATGAATTCACCCCTCCACTTT. Variable domain in full (rest from reference TRBV5-1 and TRBJ1-6): KAGVTQTPRYLIKTRGQQVTLSCSPISGHRSVSWYQQTPGQGLQFLFEYFSETQRNKGNFPGRFSGRQFSNSRSEMNVSTLELGDSALYLCASSWGTGMNSPLHFGNGTRLTVT.

The V gene is TRBV7-9, the J gene TRBJ1-2, with D hard to call. CDR3 length equals 14 residues. V was shortened by 6 bases and J by 4 bases, with 15 bases between the two germline ends. Germline loops: CDR1 SEHNR, CDR2 FQNEAQ (reference sequence). Written as DNA, the CDR3 is TGTGCCAGCAGTCTCGTGTTACTCATCTATGGCTACACCTTC. Translation: CASSLVLLIYGYTF. Combining the CDR3 with reference TRBV7-9 and TRBJ1-2 gives the whole variable domain DTGVSQNPRHKITKRGQNVTFRCDPISEHNRLYWYRQTLGQGPEFLTYFQNEAQLEKSRLLSDRFSAERPKGSFSTLEIQRTEQGDSAMYLCASSLVLLIYGYTFGSGTRLTVV.

This rearrangement joins TRBV5-4 to TRBJ2-3; TRBD1 agrees at 9 bases. The CDR3 spans 16 residues. V was pared by 3 bases and J by 4 bases, with 9 bases of the junction left unmatched. The germline V gene has CDR1 SGHNT and CDR2 YYREEE (reference sequence). Here the CDR3 DNA reads TGTGCCAGCAGCTCGGCCCGGGACAGGGTGGCAGATACGCAGTATTTT. Translating gives CASSSARDRVADTQYF. Together with reference TRBV5-4 and TRBJ2-3, the CDR3 gives the full variable domain: ETGVTQSPTHLIKTRGQQVTLRCSSQSGHNTVSWYQQALGQGPQFIFQYYREEENGRGNFPPRFSGLQFPNYSSELNVNALELDDSALYLCASSSARDRVADTQYFGPGTRLTVL.

The chain is built from TRBV30 and TRBJ2-5, with a weak D call TRBD2 (5 bases). Gene TRBJ2-7 matches the end of the DNA better, so the J call may be wrong. The CDR3 consists of 14 residues. CDR1 and CDR2 from the germline V gene are GTSNPN and SVGIG (reference sequence). DNA of the CDR3: TGTGCCTGGAGTGTTCTCGGGGTGACCTACGAGCAGTACTTC. It codes for CAWSVLGVTYEQYF.

In its sample, this clone was seen once. Other DNA sequences in the sample encode the same CDR3. The V call is TRBV6-1, the J call TRBJ2-7; TRBD1 matches 9 bases. With 5 bases clipped from V and 4 bases from J, the junction kept 3 bases outside the gene matches. CDR1 and CDR2 from the germline V gene are MNHNS and SASEGT. CDR3 length equals 13 residues. CDR3 loop: CASSRDRVYEQYF. CDR3 bases: TGTGCCAGCAGTCGGGACAGGGTGTACGAGCAGTACTTC.

CDR3 coding DNA: TGTGCCAGCAATAGGGGGACAGGGCCCTACGAGCAGTACTTC. Translation gives CASNRGTGPYEQYF. The chain links TRBV14 to TRBJ2-7; TRBD1 matches at 9 bases. There are 14 residues in the CDR3. V was pared by 7 bases and J by 2 bases, with 6 bases of the junction left unmatched. CDR1 SGHDN and CDR2 FVKESK come from the germline V gene. The entire variable domain, with the rest obtained from reference TRBV14 and TRBJ2-7, is as follows: EAGVTQFPSHSVIEKGQTVTLRCDPISGHDNLYWYRRVMGKEIKFLLHFVKESKQDESGMPNNRFLAERTGGTYSTLKVQPAELEDSGVYFCASNRGTGPYEQYFGPGTRLTVT.